This TCR beta chain was documented in a study of early stage breast cancer tumors. The repertoire was sequenced with immunoSEQ multiplex PCR; TCRdb's copy has only in-frame clones and lacks some. The sample has fewer than 90,000 clones, 79% seen once. The germline V and J ends were trimmed by 2 bases and 5 bases, with 9 bases remaining between them. The CDR3 is 13 amino acids. The germline V gene has CDR1 MRHNA and CDR2 SNTAGT. Of note for this clone: Its antigen remains unidentified.

Whole-study results and caveats: Bulk DNA sequencing of unsorted cells missed chain pairing and markers.

The receptor's source is a person in their sixties with breast cancer. The chain recombines TRBV6-4 with TRBJ2-5; D is uncertain. Sequencing was done on a sample of blood. In DNA, the CDR3 is TGTGCCAGCAGTGACGGCTCACGGGAGACCCAGTACTTC. Protein sequence: CASSDGSRETQYF.